The rows below give T cell receptor beta chains drawn from one sample of a study of blood T cells in healthy people across ages. A single record per CDR3 protein comes from TCRdb applying MiXCR to the 5' RACE reads. The repertoire holds about 1,500,000 distinct CDR3 sequences, with around 39% as singletons. Sequencing was carried out using blood. The source of these receptors is a woman aged 18 to 35 in good health. CDR3s include the opening cysteine and the closing phenylalanine or tryptophan. A D gene is named only where the DNA matches it firmly. A clone size is listed for some rows: how often the clone was seen (once, few, many), or a class if it is expanded.

d_gene	v_gene	j_gene	abundance	CDR3aa	CDR3nt
TRBD1	TRBV7-2	TRBJ2-1	NA	CASSLSVLGGQENEQFF	TGTGCCAGCAGCTTATCCGTATTAGGGGGCCAGGAGAATGAGCAGTTCTTC
NA	TRBV10-3	TRBJ1-1	NA	CAIGGGTEAFF	TGTGCCATCGGGGGTGGAACTGAAGCTTTCTTT
NA	TRBV20-1	TRBJ2-3	NA	CSAPGVSSTDTQYF	TGCAGTGCACCGGGAGTCTCTAGCACAGATACGCAGTATTTT
TRBD1	TRBV5-4	TRBJ2-7	NA	CASRVDRATYEQYF	TGTGCCAGCAGGGTGGACAGGGCGACTTACGAGCAGTACTTC
NA	TRBV5-1	TRBJ2-1	many	CASSLVGDNEQFF	TGCGCCAGCAGCTTGGTAGGGGACAATGAGCAGTTCTTC
TRBD1	TRBV9	TRBJ2-1	NA	CASSPRDSAYNEQFF	TGTGCCAGCAGCCCACGGGACAGCGCCTACAATGAGCAGTTCTTC
TRBD1	TRBV7-3	TRBJ2-1	NA	CASSLTRQGAYNEQFF	TGTGCCAGCAGCTTAACTAGGCAGGGGGCTTACAATGAGCAGTTCTTC
NA	TRBV2	TRBJ2-5	NA	CASRGREETQYF	TGTGCCAGCAGGGGACGGGAAGAGACCCAGTACTTC
TRBD2	TRBV6-5	TRBJ2-5	NA	CASSYSRGRAGETQYF	TGTGCCAGCAGTTACTCCCGCGGGAGGGCTGGGGAGACCCAGTACTTC
NA	TRBV6-5	TRBJ2-7	NA	CASSFYRDIDYEQYF	TGTGCCAGCAGTTTCTACCGGGACATAGACTACGAGCAGTACTTC
NA	TRBV5-1	TRBJ1-1	NA	CASSDGLGFKGTEAFF	TGCGCCAGCAGCGATGGTTTGGGTTTTAAGGGCACTGAAGCTTTCTTT
NA	TRBV25-1	TRBJ2-3	few	CASSDLARDETQYF	TGTGCCAGCAGTGACCTAGCGCGGGATGAAACGCAGTATTTT
TRBD2	TRBV10-3	TRBJ2-5	few	CASSGGLDNEQYF	TGTGCCTCCTCGGGAGGGCTTGACAATGAGCAGTACTTC
NA	TRBV12-3/TRBV12-4	TRBJ1-2	NA	CASSFIYGYTF	TGTGCCAGCAGTTTCATATATGGCTACACCTTC
NA	TRBV6-5	TRBJ1-1	NA	CASIQTLNTEPFF	TGTGCCAGCATTCAGACTTTGAACACTGAACCTTTCTTT
TRBD2	TRBV6-2/TRBV6-3	TRBJ2-7	NA	CASSYLGGVYEQYF	TGTGCCAGCAGTTACTTGGGAGGGGTGTACGAGCAGTACTTC
NA	TRBV20-1	TRBJ1-2	NA	CSASRGSSNYGYTF	TGCAGTGCTAGCCGGGGAAGTAGTAACTATGGCTACACCTTC
NA	TRBV12-3/TRBV12-4	TRBJ2-7	NA	CASSLAGQQYF	TGTGCCAGCAGTTTAGCGGGACAGCAGTACTTC
TRBD2	TRBV20-1	TRBJ2-1	NA	CSAAGLTTYNEQFF	TGCAGTGCAGCGGGACTCACTACATACAATGAGCAGTTCTTC
NA	TRBV9	TRBJ2-5	NA	CASSEGSAETQYF	TGTGCCAGCAGTGAAGGATCGGCTGAGACCCAGTACTTC
NA	TRBV25-1	TRBJ1-1	NA	CASGQWARGGGTEAFF	TGTGCCAGCGGGCAGTGGGCCCGAGGGGGTGGCACTGAAGCTTTCTTT
TRBD2	TRBV15	TRBJ2-3	few	CGAWRESIDTQYF	TGTGGAGCCTGGCGGGAGTCTATAGATACGCAGTATTTT
NA	TRBV27	TRBJ1-6	NA	CASSFLEGLYNSPLHF	TGTGCCAGCAGTTTTTTGGAGGGGCTCTATAATTCACCCCTCCACTTT
TRBD2	TRBV4-1	TRBJ2-6	NA	CASSHPPLGGRTNVLTF	TGCGCCAGCAGCCATCCCCCCTTGGGGGGGAGGACCAACGTCCTGACTTTC
NA	TRBV7-2	TRBJ2-7	NA	CASSYQAYEQYF	TGTGCCAGCAGCTACCAGGCTTACGAGCAGTACTTC
TRBD1	TRBV20-1	TRBJ1-2	few	CSAPRQGARDYGYTF	TGCAGTGCTCCCAGACAGGGGGCGCGTGACTATGGCTACACCTTC
TRBD1	TRBV7-8	TRBJ1-2	few	CASSLAGQGSNYGYTF	TGTGCCAGCAGCTTGGCCGGACAGGGTTCAAACTATGGCTACACCTTC
TRBD2	TRBV7-3	TRBJ2-5	once	CASSEQGPGGETQYF	TGTGCCAGCAGCGAACAGGGCCCGGGGGGGGAGACCCAGTACTTC
TRBD1	TRBV7-9	TRBJ1-2	NA	CASSFPLRQGADGYTF	TGTGCCAGCAGCTTCCCCCTGAGACAGGGGGCGGATGGCTACACCTTC
TRBD1	TRBV5-6	TRBJ1-1	NA	CASSHAQGVTEAFF	TGTGCCAGCAGCCATGCTCAGGGGGTCACTGAAGCTTTCTTT
NA	TRBV2	TRBJ2-7	NA	CASMKVVGPYEQYF	TGTGCCAGCATGAAGGTGGTAGGTCCCTACGAGCAGTACTTC
TRBD2	TRBV6-6	TRBJ2-1	NA	CASSYRWTSGSSQFF	TGTGCCAGCAGTTACCGGTGGACTAGCGGGAGCTCGCAGTTCTTC
TRBD1	TRBV27	TRBJ1-5	NA	CASSYQGAGNQPQHF	TGTGCCAGCAGTTACCAGGGGGCAGGGAATCAGCCCCAGCATTTT
TRBD1	TRBV6-2/TRBV6-3	TRBJ2-1	once	CASSQLGQGISYNEQFF	TGTGCCAGCAGCCAACTGGGACAGGGAATCTCCTACAATGAGCAGTTCTTC
NA	TRBV7-2	TRBJ2-5	NA	CASSPPWAGPWETQYF	TGTGCCAGCAGCCCTCCTTGGGCGGGGCCATGGGAGACCCAGTACTTC
NA	TRBV29-1	TRBJ2-1	many	CSVGTLSGNEQFF	TGCAGCGTCGGGACTCTAAGTGGCAATGAGCAGTTCTTC
TRBD1	TRBV5-1	TRBJ2-4	NA	CASSSDRAYNEQYF	TGCGCCAGCAGCTCCGACAGGGCTTACAATGAGCAGTACTTC
NA	TRBV12-3/TRBV12-4	TRBJ1-1	few	CASTPPGFLNTEAFF	TGTGCCAGCACCCCGCCTGGGTTTTTGAACACTGAAGCTTTCTTT
TRBD1	TRBV20-1	TRBJ1-6	NA	CSADGQGVDSPLHF	TGCAGTGCGGACGGACAGGGGGTGGATTCACCCCTCCACTTT
NA	TRBV7-9	TRBJ1-2	NA	CASSPGSSWGGYTF	TGTGCCAGCAGCCCCGGGTCCTCGTGGGGGGGCTACACCTTC
TRBD2	TRBV20-1	TRBJ2-7	few	CSARVVGKTGTRSYEQYF	TGCAGTGCTAGAGTGGTGGGTAAAACCGGGACTAGGTCCTACGAGCAGTACTTC
NA	TRBV24-1	TRBJ2-5	few	CATSDPAFSSVKETQYF	TGTGCCACCAGTGATCCCGCCTTTTCCAGTGTAAAAGAGACCCAGTACTTC
TRBD1	TRBV14	TRBJ2-2	NA	CASSLRTGADTGELFF	TGTGCCAGCAGCTTACGGACAGGGGCCGACACCGGGGAGCTGTTTTTT
NA	TRBV6-1	TRBJ2-7	many	CASRNDHTTSYNEQYF	TGTGCCAGCAGGAACGACCACACCACTTCCTACAATGAGCAGTACTTC
TRBD2	TRBV6-5	TRBJ2-3	NA	CASSRTSGRGPDTQYF	TGTGCCAGCAGCAGGACTAGCGGGAGAGGACCAGATACGCAGTATTTT
TRBD1	TRBV12-3/TRBV12-4	TRBJ2-3	NA	CASSFTGGAGDTQYF	TGTGCCAGCAGTTTCACAGGGGGCGCCGGAGATACGCAGTATTTT
NA	TRBV2	TRBJ1-2	once	CASSELTGSADGYTF	TGTGCCAGCAGTGAGCTTACAGGGTCGGCGGATGGCTACACCTTC
TRBD2	TRBV20-1	TRBJ2-7	NA	CSAKREVYNEQYF	TGCAGTGCCAAGCGGGAGGTGTACAATGAGCAGTACTTC
NA	TRBV4-1	TRBJ2-1	few	CASRAQSSYNEQFF	TGCGCCAGCCGAGCACAGAGCTCCTACAATGAGCAGTTCTTC
TRBD2	TRBV29-1	TRBJ2-5	NA	CSVWGLAAQETQYF	TGCAGCGTTTGGGGACTAGCGGCCCAAGAGACCCAGTACTTC